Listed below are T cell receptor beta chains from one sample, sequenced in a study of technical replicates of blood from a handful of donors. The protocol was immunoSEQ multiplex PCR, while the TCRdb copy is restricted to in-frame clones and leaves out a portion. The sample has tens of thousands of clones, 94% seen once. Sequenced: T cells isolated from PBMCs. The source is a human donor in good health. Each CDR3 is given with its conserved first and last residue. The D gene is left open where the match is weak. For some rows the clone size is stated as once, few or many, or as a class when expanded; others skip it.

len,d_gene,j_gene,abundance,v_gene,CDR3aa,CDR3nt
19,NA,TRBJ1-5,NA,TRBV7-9,CASSPSGGAIDHSNQPQHF,TGTGCCAGCAGTCCCTCGGGGGGGGCCATAGATCATAGCAATCAGCCCCAGCATTTT
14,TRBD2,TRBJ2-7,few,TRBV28,CASSTSGIGHEQYF,TGTGCCAGCAGTACTAGCGGGATTGGACACGAGCAGTACTTC
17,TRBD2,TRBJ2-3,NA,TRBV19,CASSTGGLAGGKDTQYF,TGTGCCAGTAGTACCGGAGGACTAGCGGGGGGTAAAGATACGCAGTATTTT
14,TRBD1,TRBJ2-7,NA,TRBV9,CASSADRGLGEQYF,TGTGCCAGCAGCGCGGACAGGGGGCTGGGCGAGCAGTACTTC
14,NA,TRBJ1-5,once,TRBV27,CASSYGHLNQPQHF,TGTGCCAGCAGCTATGGACACCTCAATCAGCCCCAGCATTTT
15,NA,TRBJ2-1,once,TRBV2,CASSGRGSRYNEQFF,TGTGCCAGCAGTGGGCGAGGGAGTAGATACAATGAGCAGTTCTTC
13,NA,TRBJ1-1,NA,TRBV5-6,CASSLRGNTEAFF,TGTGCCAGCAGCTTGAGAGGGAACACTGAAGCTTTCTTT
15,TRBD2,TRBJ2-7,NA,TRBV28,CASSLREQGPYEQYF,TGTGCCAGCAGTTTGCGGGAGCAGGGACCCTACGAGCAGTACTTC
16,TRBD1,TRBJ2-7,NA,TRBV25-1,CASSPSRDRRTYEQYF,TGTGCCAGCAGTCCGTCCCGGGACAGAAGGACCTACGAGCAGTACTTC
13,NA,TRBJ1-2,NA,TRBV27,CASSFAPNYGYTF,TGTGCCAGCAGTTTTGCGCCTAACTATGGCTACACCTTC
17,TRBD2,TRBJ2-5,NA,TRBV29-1,CSVEDYRLAGGQETQYF,TGCAGCGTTGAAGACTATAGACTAGCGGGAGGGCAAGAGACCCAGTACTTC
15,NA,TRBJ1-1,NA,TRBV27,CASSFLSVAGTEAFF,TGTGCCAGCAGTTTTTTGTCCGTTGCGGGCACTGAAGCTTTCTTT
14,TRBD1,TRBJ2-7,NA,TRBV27,CASSFRDRVYEQYF,TGTGCCAGCAGTTTCCGGGACAGGGTTTACGAGCAGTACTTC
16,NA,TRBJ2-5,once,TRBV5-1,CASSRMSNTGLETQYF,TGCGCCAGCAGTCGAATGTCCAATACAGGCCTCGAGACCCAGTACTTC
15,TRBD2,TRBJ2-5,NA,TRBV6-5,CASSYSAGGVETQYF,TGTGCCAGCAGTTACTCCGCGGGGGGCGTTGAGACCCAGTACTTC
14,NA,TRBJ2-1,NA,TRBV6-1,CATSAGLSYNEQFF,TGTGCCACTTCGGCAGGGCTCTCCTACAATGAGCAGTTCTTC
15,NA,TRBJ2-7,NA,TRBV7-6,CASSGQGLKTYEQYF,TGTGCCAGCAGCGGGCAGGGACTCAAAACCTACGAGCAGTACTTC
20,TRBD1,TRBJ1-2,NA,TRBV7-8,CASSSPRAGTGGKLVSGYTF,TGTGCCAGCAGCTCCCCTCGGGCCGGGACAGGGGGCAAGTTAGTCAGTGGCTACACCTTC
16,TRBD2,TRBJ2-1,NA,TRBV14,CASSQDHGGASNEQFF,TGTGCCAGCAGCCAAGACCACGGGGGGGCTTCAAATGAGCAGTTCTTC
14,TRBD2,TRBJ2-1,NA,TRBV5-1,CASIGGRGNNEQFF,TGCGCCAGCATTGGTGGGAGGGGCAACAATGAGCAGTTCTTC
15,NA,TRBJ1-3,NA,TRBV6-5,CASSRTSSSGNTIYF,TGTGCCAGCAGTCGGACAAGCTCCTCTGGAAACACCATATATTTT
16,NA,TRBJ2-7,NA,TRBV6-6,CASSYLVFGANYEQYF,TGTGCCAGCAGTTACCTGGTTTTTGGAGCAAACTACGAGCAGTACTTC
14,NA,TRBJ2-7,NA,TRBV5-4,CASSRVLSSYEQYF,TGTGCCAGCAGCCGGGTCTTGAGCTCCTACGAGCAGTACTTC
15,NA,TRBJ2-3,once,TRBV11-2,CASSPQGWGTDTQYF,TGTGCCAGCAGCCCACAGGGATGGGGCACAGATACGCAGTATTTT
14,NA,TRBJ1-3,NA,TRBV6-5,CASSRTVSGNTIYF,TGTGCCAGCAGTCGGACAGTTTCTGGAAACACCATATATTTT
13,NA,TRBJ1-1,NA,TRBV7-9,CASSLAGHTEAFF,TGTGCCAGCAGCTTAGCGGGGCACACTGAAGCTTTCTTT
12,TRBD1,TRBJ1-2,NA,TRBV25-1,CASSLRRGRRCF,TGTGCCAGCAGTTTACGGAGGGGGCGCCGGTGTTTC